These 21 T cell receptor beta chains were all obtained from the same sample, sequenced in a study of spatial heterogeneity in lung cancer. TCRdb reanalysed the 5' RACE reads using MiXCR and keeps one entry per CDR3 protein. Of tens of thousands of distinct CDR3 sequences in the sample, 15% to 25% were seen once. Time point denoted: sample taken at primary tumor resection. Tumor, nontumor lung or frozen PBMC supplied whole RNA, sequenced without sorting. Sequencing was performed on PBMCs, taken at surgery. These receptors were obtained from a male donor with early-stage non-small cell lung cancer.

This clonotype was recorded a few times. This chain uses TRBV27 with TRBJ1-6, with 9 bases matching TRBD1. The germline CDR1 and CDR2 sequences are MNHEY and SMNVEV (reference sequence). The CDR3 totals 15 residues. J gave up 7 bases and V 3 bases, and 4 bases lay outside the gene matches. DNA of the CDR3: TGTGCCAGCAGTTTGGGGACAGGGAGCAATTCACCCCTCCACTTT. This sequence encodes CASSLGTGSNSPLHF.

This clonotype has more than one count but fewer than ten. The V and J genes are TRBV28 and TRBJ2-5; 9 bases align to TRBD1. CDR3 size: 16 residues. The V segment lost 10 bases and the J segment 2 bases; nucleotides outside the gene matches: 14. Germline V gives CDR1 MDHEN, CDR2 SYDVKM. The CDR3 sequence: CATGPPTGGLQETQYF. Written as DNA, the CDR3 is TGTGCCACCGGCCCTCCTACAGGGGGCTTGCAAGAGACCCAGTACTTC.

The chain recombines TRBV12-3 or TRBV12-4 with TRBJ2-7; a possible D gene is TRBD2 (6 bases). Between the trimmed V and J ends, which lost 7 bases and 0 bases, there was a span of 10 bases. The CDR3 contains 13 residues. The CDR3 region is CASTRGSSYEQYF. The CDR3 coding sequence is TGTGCCAGCACTCGGGGGAGCTCCTACGAGCAGTACTTC.

V is TRBV5-4 and J is TRBJ1-1; tentative D call: TRBD1 (6 bases). The germline gives CDR1 SGHNT, CDR2 YYREEE (reference sequence). This CDR3 is 13 amino acids long. V was shortened by 3 bases and J by 5 bases, with 11 bases between the two germline ends. This CDR3 is CASSWGTGTEAFF. The CDR3 nucleotides read TGTGCCAGCAGCTGGGGTACAGGGACTGAAGCTTTCTTT.

This clonotype was counted only a few times. The chain links TRBV7-8 to TRBJ2-3, with 9 bases that match TRBD1. The CDR3 loop spans 18 amino acids. Germline-derived CDR1 and CDR2 are SGHVS and FQNEAQ. Losses at the gene ends were 2 bases for V and 3 bases for J; bases not matched to a gene: 12. The CDR3 nucleotides are TGTGCCAGCAGCTTACTCCCCGCAGGGACAGGGACGACAGATACGCAGTATTTT. The encoded protein is CASSLLPAGTGTTDTQYF.

This clonotype appeared a few times. The rearrangement links TRBV28 to TRBJ2-7, with 7 bases lining up with TRBD2. After removal of 5 bases from V and 8 bases from J, the junction contained 6 bases not matched to a gene. The CDR3 loop spans 12 amino acids. Germline CDR1 is MDHEN and CDR2 is SYDVKM. This CDR3 is CASSPSGTKQYF. CDR3 sequence (DNA): TGTGCCAGCAGTCCCTCCGGGACTAAGCAGTACTTC.

This clonotype was counted a few times. The chain has TRBV12-3 or TRBV12-4 and TRBJ2-7, with unresolved D. This CDR3 contains 13 residues. V was clipped by 3 bases and J by 5 bases, with 11 bases between them. CDR3 DNA sequence: TGTGCCAGCAGTTTCGGGTTTCGGGACGAGCAGTACTTC. This sequence encodes CASSFGFRDEQYF.

The V and J genes are TRBV6-5 and TRBJ2-6, with D uncertain. CDR1 and CDR2 from the germline V gene are MNHEY and SVGAGI. V gave up 3 bases and J gave up 0 bases, with 9 bases separating them. This CDR3 is 16 amino acids long. The CDR3 loop is CASSYEAYSGANVLTF. The CDR3 DNA reads as TGTGCCAGCAGTTATGAAGCTTACTCTGGGGCCAACGTCCTGACTTTC.

The chain combines TRBV7-6 with TRBJ2-5; TRBD1 agrees at 12 bases. Trimming removed 1 base from V and 5 bases from J; junction bases left unmatched: 8. Germline V gives CDR1 SGHVS, CDR2 FNYEAQ. The CDR3 has 17 residues. CDR3 loop: CASSLVGTGGGMETQYF. In DNA, the CDR3 is TGTGCCAGCAGCTTAGTGGGGACAGGGGGCGGAATGGAGACCCAGTACTTC.

V usage is TRBV29-1 and J usage is TRBJ2-7; maybe TRBD1 (5 bases). The CDR3 has 12 residues. Per germline, CDR1 SQVTM and CDR2 ANQGSEA. Trimming cost V 4 bases and J 4 bases, with 11 bases left between them. CDR3 DNA sequence: TGCAGCGTTGTCGACAGAACGTACGAGCAGTACTTC. Its protein is CSVVDRTYEQYF.

This clonotype has ten or more counts. The V and J genes are TRBV10-3 and TRBJ2-6; 8 bases line up with TRBD1. The germline V gene encodes CDR1 ENHRY and CDR2 SYGVKD. Trimming removed 10 bases from V and 14 bases from J; junction bases left unmatched: 16. There are 14 residues in the CDR3. The CDR3 coding sequence is TGTGCCACCACCTCAACGACAGGGGACTCTCTCCTGACTTTC. Amino acid sequence: CATTSTTGDSLLTF.

This sequence joins TRBV7-9 and TRBJ1-1, with a tentative D call TRBD1 (5 bases). Per the germline V gene, CDR1 is SEHNR and CDR2 is FQNEAQ (reference sequence). CDR3 length: 14 residues. Trimming removed 2 bases from V and 1 base from J, with 8 bases in between. This CDR3 is CASSLRGTNTEAFF. Written as DNA, the CDR3 is TGTGCCAGCAGCTTACGGGGGACGAACACTGAAGCTTTCTTT.

This chain joins TRBV5-1 and TRBJ1-1, with a possible D match to TRBD1 (6 bases). This CDR3 region has 14 residues. V lost 4 bases, J lost 1 base, and 11 bases lay in between. Germline V CDR1 and CDR2: SGHRS, YFSETQ. The CDR3 DNA reads as TGCGCCAGCAGCCCCGGGACATGGAACACTGAAGCTTTCTTT. Amino acids: CASSPGTWNTEAFF.

The CDR3: CASSSENTIYF. The DNA of the CDR3 is TGTGCCAGCAGCTCCGAGAACACCATATATTTT. The chain joins TRBV7-9 to TRBJ1-3; D is ambiguous. The CDR3 loop spans 11 amino acids. Germline loops: CDR1 SEHNR, CDR2 FQNEAQ (reference sequence). V was shortened by 4 bases and J by 7 bases, with 5 bases between the two germline ends.

This clonotype has at least ten counts. The chain employs TRBV5-1 and TRBJ2-3, with 11 positions matching TRBD1. V gave up 2 bases and J gave up 5 bases; unmatched junction bases: 4. Germline V gene data show CDR1 as SGHRS and CDR2 as YFSETQ. The length of the CDR3 is 15 residues. This CDR3 is CASSFGTGGRDTQYF. The DNA for the CDR3 is TGCGCCAGCAGCTTCGGGACAGGGGGTAGAGATACGCAGTATTTT.

This sequence joins TRBV19 and TRBJ1-6; 7 positions agree with TRBD1. The CDR3 consists of 15 residues. Germline trimming cut 5 bases from V and 10 bases from J; bases unmatched to any gene: 11. The V gene's germline CDR1 is LNHDA and CDR2 SQIVND (reference sequence). CDR3 coding DNA: TGTGCCAGTAGTCCCAGACAGGGTGGCGGCTCACCCCTCCACTTT. It codes for CASSPRQGGGSPLHF.

This clonotype was seen a handful of times. The chain's CDR3 is CATSDLGDASNYGYTF. As DNA, the CDR3 is TGTGCCACCAGTGATTTAGGGGACGCTTCTAACTATGGCTACACCTTC. The chain has TRBV24-1 and TRBJ1-2; D may be TRBD1 (5 bases). The germline CDR1 and CDR2 sequences are KGHDR and SFDVKD. The CDR3 has 16 amino acids. The ends were cut back, 1 base at V and 0 bases at J, with 11 bases in the middle.

This clonotype was counted only a few times. The chain has TRBV20-1 and TRBJ2-1; 10 bases agree with TRBD2. CDR3 length equals 18 residues. The V gene's germline CDR1 is DFQATT and CDR2 SNEGSKA (reference sequence). V lost 0 bases to trimming and J lost 3 bases; unmatched junction nucleotides: 11. CDR3 amino acids: CSARDDSTSGVLYNEQFF. CDR3 nucleotide sequence: TGCAGTGCTAGAGACGACTCCACTAGCGGGGTTCTCTACAATGAGCAGTTCTTC.

The genes are TRBV29-1 and TRBJ2-1; 9 bases are a match to TRBD1. CDR1 SQVTM and CDR2 ANQGSEA come from the germline V gene. This CDR3 comprises 13 residues. The V and J ends lost 7 bases and 5 bases, in that order; junction bases with no gene match: 6. In DNA form, the CDR3 reads TGCAGCGCTCGGGACAGGGCCAACAATGAGCAGTTCTTC. Translation: CSARDRANNEQFF.

The genes are TRBV6-5 and TRBJ1-1, with TRBD1 matching over 10 bases. J lost 4 bases, V lost 8 bases, and 7 bases had no gene match. The V gene's germline CDR1 is MNHEY and CDR2 SVGAGI. The CDR3 has 14 residues. CDR3: CASVDRGLGTEAFF. DNA of the CDR3: TGTGCCAGCGTCGACAGGGGGCTCGGCACTGAAGCTTTCTTT.

A few counts support this clonotype. The chain joins TRBV27 to TRBJ2-7; D may be TRBD2 (6 bases). The CDR3 is 13 residues long. Germline CDR1 MNHEY, CDR2 SMNVEV (reference sequence). Trimming removed 8 bases at V and 4 bases at J, with 15 bases between. This CDR3 is CASQKGGGYEQYF. DNA of the CDR3: TGTGCCAGCCAAAAGGGAGGAGGGTACGAGCAGTACTTC.